These T cell receptor beta chains were read from a single sample in a study of blood T cell repertoires in COVID-19. Generated by immunoSEQ multiplex PCR, the TCRdb table keeps only in-frame clones and is missing some. Among some 130,000 clones listed, about 78% were seen once. Source material: peripheral blood. All receptors derive from a man aged 55-75 years who had recovered from COVID-19. Both conserved end residues are part of each CDR3. The D gene is left open where the match is weak. Some rows mark clone size as missing; the rest say once, few, many or name a class of expanded clone.

abundance: .
v_gene: TRBV6-5
j_gene: TRBJ1-1
d_gene: .
CDR3aa: CASSYGAANTEAFF
CDR3nt: TGTGCCAGCAGTTACGGGGCAGCCAACACTGAAGCTTTCTTT

abundance: .
v_gene: TRBV7-9
j_gene: TRBJ1-2
d_gene: .
CDR3aa: CASSSFPPGTFGYGYTF
CDR3nt: TGTGCCAGCAGCTCCTTCCCCCCCGGGACATTCGGGTATGGCTACACCTTC

abundance: .
v_gene: TRBV27
j_gene: TRBJ2-5
d_gene: .
CDR3aa: CASSFVGQVRETQYF
CDR3nt: TGTGCCAGCAGTTTTGTGGGGCAGGTCAGAGAGACCCAGTACTTC

abundance: .
v_gene: TRBV5-1
j_gene: TRBJ2-3
d_gene: TRBD2
CDR3aa: CASSFGGAPGTDTQYF
CDR3nt: TGCGCCAGCAGCTTCGGGGGGGCCCCCGGCACAGATACGCAGTATTTT

abundance: .
v_gene: TRBV28
j_gene: TRBJ2-7
d_gene: TRBD1
CDR3aa: CASSAPGTGVYEQYF
CDR3nt: TGTGCCAGCAGTGCGCCCGGGACAGGGGTGTATGAGCAGTACTTC

abundance: .
v_gene: TRBV7-2
j_gene: TRBJ2-5
d_gene: .
CDR3aa: CASSQPGQAQYF
CDR3nt: TGTGCCAGCAGCCAACCTGGGCAGGCCCAGTACTTC

abundance: .
v_gene: TRBV7-9
j_gene: TRBJ1-6
d_gene: .
CDR3aa: CASSLTTGTLSYNSPLHF
CDR3nt: TGTGCCAGCAGCTTAACCACCGGGACACTCTCCTATAATTCACCCCTCCACTTT

abundance: .
v_gene: TRBV10-3
j_gene: TRBJ2-7
d_gene: .
CDR3aa: CAIKGDSYEQYF
CDR3nt: TGTGCCATCAAGGGGGACTCCTACGAGCAGTACTTC

abundance: .
v_gene: TRBV2
j_gene: TRBJ2-3
d_gene: TRBD2
CDR3aa: CASSGGSDTQYF
CDR3nt: TGTGCCAGTAGCGGGGGGTCCGATACGCAGTATTTT

abundance: .
v_gene: TRBV7-8
j_gene: TRBJ2-7
d_gene: TRBD1
CDR3aa: CASSFSPGQNYEQYF
CDR3nt: TGTGCCAGCAGTTTTTCGCCGGGACAGAATTACGAGCAGTACTTC

abundance: once
v_gene: TRBV2
j_gene: TRBJ2-7
d_gene: .
CDR3aa: CASSELRQGTNEQYF
CDR3nt: TGTGCCAGCAGTGAATTAAGGCAGGGAACTAACGAGCAGTACTTC

abundance: .
v_gene: TRBV3-1/TRBV3-2
j_gene: TRBJ2-1
d_gene: TRBD2
CDR3aa: CASSYGLAGYNEQFF
CDR3nt: TGTGCCAGCAGCTATGGACTAGCGGGCTACAATGAGCAGTTCTTC

abundance: .
v_gene: TRBV25-1
j_gene: TRBJ2-7
d_gene: .
CDR3aa: CASRDPGSGGPYEQYF
CDR3nt: TGTGCCAGCAGAGACCCCGGATCGGGTGGTCCCTACGAGCAGTACTTC

abundance: .
v_gene: TRBV28
j_gene: TRBJ2-7
d_gene: .
CDR3aa: CASSLPGSPYEQYF
CDR3nt: TGTGCCAGCAGTTTACCAGGTTCCCCCTACGAGCAGTACTTC

abundance: .
v_gene: TRBV19
j_gene: TRBJ1-1
d_gene: TRBD1
CDR3aa: CASSSRDRGLNTEAFF
CDR3nt: TGTGCCAGTAGTTCCCGGGACAGGGGACTGAACACTGAAGCTTTCTTT

abundance: .
v_gene: TRBV30
j_gene: TRBJ2-3
d_gene: TRBD2
CDR3aa: CAWEAGLSTDTQYF
CDR3nt: TGTGCCTGGGAAGCGGGACTCAGCACAGATACGCAGTATTTT

abundance: .
v_gene: TRBV24-1
j_gene: TRBJ1-4
d_gene: TRBD1
CDR3aa: CAAPFTGQIYEKLFF
CDR3nt: TGTGCCGCTCCATTTACGGGACAGATTTATGAAAAACTGTTTTTT

abundance: .
v_gene: TRBV7-9
j_gene: TRBJ2-2
d_gene: .
CDR3aa: CASSQVAGLRLLGTGELFF
CDR3nt: TGTGCCAGCAGCCAAGTTGCGGGACTTCGTTTGCTGGGGACCGGGGAGCTGTTTTTT

abundance: .
v_gene: TRBV6-5
j_gene: TRBJ2-5
d_gene: .
CDR3aa: CASRETGAETQYF
CDR3nt: TGTGCCAGCAGGGAGACAGGCGCCGAGACCCAGTACTTC

abundance: .
v_gene: TRBV29-1
j_gene: TRBJ2-7
d_gene: .
CDR3aa: CSARTASYEQYF
CDR3nt: TGCAGCGCACGGACAGCCTCCTACGAGCAGTACTTC

abundance: .
v_gene: TRBV4-3
j_gene: TRBJ2-7
d_gene: TRBD2
CDR3aa: CASSQETVTSGTPYEQYF
CDR3nt: TGCGCCAGCAGCCAAGAAACGGTGACTAGCGGGACACCCTACGAGCAGTACTTC

abundance: .
v_gene: TRBV2
j_gene: TRBJ2-2
d_gene: .
CDR3aa: CASSERDTGELFF
CDR3nt: TGTGCCAGCAGTGAAAGAGACACCGGGGAGCTGTTTTTT

abundance: .
v_gene: TRBV7-2
j_gene: TRBJ2-5
d_gene: .
CDR3aa: CASSLVGGETQYF
CDR3nt: TGTGCCAGCAGCTTAGTAGGGGGAGAGACCCAGTACTTC

abundance: .
v_gene: TRBV5-4
j_gene: TRBJ2-7
d_gene: .
CDR3aa: CASSIDSSAAYEQYF
CDR3nt: TGTGCCAGCAGCATTGACTCATCGGCTGCCTACGAGCAGTACTTC

abundance: .
v_gene: TRBV19
j_gene: TRBJ1-5
d_gene: TRBD1
CDR3aa: CASSPGQGNQPQHF
CDR3nt: TGTGCCAGTAGCCCGGGACAGGGTAATCAGCCCCAGCATTTT

abundance: .
v_gene: TRBV11-2
j_gene: TRBJ2-7
d_gene: TRBD1
CDR3aa: CASSLGTGSSYEQYF
CDR3nt: TGTGCCAGCAGCTTAGGGACAGGGAGCTCCTACGAGCAGTACTTC